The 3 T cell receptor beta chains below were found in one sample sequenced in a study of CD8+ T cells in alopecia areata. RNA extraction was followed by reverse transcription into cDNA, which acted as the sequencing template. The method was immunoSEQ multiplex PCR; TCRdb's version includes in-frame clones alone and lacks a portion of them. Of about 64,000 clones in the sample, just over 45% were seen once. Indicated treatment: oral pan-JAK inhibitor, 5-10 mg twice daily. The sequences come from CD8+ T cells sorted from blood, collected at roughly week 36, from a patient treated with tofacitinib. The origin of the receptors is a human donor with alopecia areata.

In nucleotides, the CDR3 is TGTGCCAGCAGCTTTGGGCAGGGTACCTACGAGCAGTACTTC. It codes for CASSFGQGTYEQYF. The chain combines TRBV5-6 with TRBJ2-7; D is possibly TRBD1 (5 bases). The CDR3 loop spans 14 amino acids. Deletions cut 2 bases from V and 2 bases from J, with 11 bases between. CDR1 and CDR2 (germline): SGHDT, YYEEEE.

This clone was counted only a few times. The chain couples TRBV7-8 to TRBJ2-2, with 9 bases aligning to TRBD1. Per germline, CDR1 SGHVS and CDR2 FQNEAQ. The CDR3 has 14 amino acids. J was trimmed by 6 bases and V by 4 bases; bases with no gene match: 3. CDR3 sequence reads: CASSWRTGAGELFF. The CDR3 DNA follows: TGTGCCAGCAGCTGGAGGACAGGGGCCGGGGAGCTGTTTTTT.

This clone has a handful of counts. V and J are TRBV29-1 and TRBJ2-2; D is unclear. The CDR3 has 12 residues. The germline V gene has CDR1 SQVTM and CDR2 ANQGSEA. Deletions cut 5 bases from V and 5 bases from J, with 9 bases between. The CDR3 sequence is CSVIVGTGELFF. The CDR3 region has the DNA TGCAGCGTTATAGTAGGGACCGGGGAGCTGTTTTTT.